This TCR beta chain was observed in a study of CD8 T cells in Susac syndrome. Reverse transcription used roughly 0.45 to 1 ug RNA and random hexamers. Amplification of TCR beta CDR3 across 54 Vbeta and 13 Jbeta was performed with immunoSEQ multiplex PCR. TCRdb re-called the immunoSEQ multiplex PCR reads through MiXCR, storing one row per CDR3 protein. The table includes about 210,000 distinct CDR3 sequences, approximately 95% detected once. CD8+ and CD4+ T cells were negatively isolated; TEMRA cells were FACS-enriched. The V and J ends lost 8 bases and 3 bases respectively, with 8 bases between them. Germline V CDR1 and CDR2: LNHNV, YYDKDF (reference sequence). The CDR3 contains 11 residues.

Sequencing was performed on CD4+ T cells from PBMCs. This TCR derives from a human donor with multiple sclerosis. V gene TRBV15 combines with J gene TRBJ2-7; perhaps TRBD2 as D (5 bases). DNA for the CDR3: TGTGCCACCCGTGAGGGCTACGAGCAGTACTTC. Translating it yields CATREGYEQYF.